This TCR beta chain was documented in a study of shared T cell receptors in the human thymus. Sequenced by immunoSEQ multiplex PCR; TCRdb stores in-frame clones only, minus some. The sample carries about 710,000 clones, 80% to 90% recorded once. Germline CDR1 LGHNA, CDR2 YSLEER. The trim removed 1 base at V and 6 bases at J, leaving 7 bases unmatched. There are 17 residues in the CDR3. These data also formed part of another study, on human thymus T cells. As that study records: Congenital heart defects were the reason for the corrective surgery that the donors, healthy Finnish infants, were having. Thymus tissue was removed during corrective cardiac surgery. Thymic and blood repertoires appeared to show biased V and J gene usage. Related research described thymic repertoires that were highly overlapping among unrelated individuals.

This chain uses TRBV4-3 with TRBJ2-1; TRBD2 matches 12 bases. The TCR was taken from a boy in the first two years of life with a congenital heart defect. Sequencing was performed on thymocytes. Written as DNA, the CDR3 is TGCGCCAGCAGCCAAGGACTAGCGGGAGAAAAGGGCAATGAGCAGTTCTTC. Translating it yields CASSQGLAGEKGNEQFF.